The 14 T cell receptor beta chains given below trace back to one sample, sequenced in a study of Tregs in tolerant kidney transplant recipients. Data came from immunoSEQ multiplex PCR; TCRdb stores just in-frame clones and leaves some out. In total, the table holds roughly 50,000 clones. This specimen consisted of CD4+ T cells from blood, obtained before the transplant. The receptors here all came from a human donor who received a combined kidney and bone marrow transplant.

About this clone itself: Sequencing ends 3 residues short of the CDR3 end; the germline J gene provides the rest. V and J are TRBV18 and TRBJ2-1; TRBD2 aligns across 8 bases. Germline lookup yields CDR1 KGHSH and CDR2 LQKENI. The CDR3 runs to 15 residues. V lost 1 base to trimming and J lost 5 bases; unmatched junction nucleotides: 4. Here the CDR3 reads CASSPQRAGDNEQFF. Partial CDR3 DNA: TGTGCCAGCTCACCACAGAGAGCGGGAGACAATGAG.

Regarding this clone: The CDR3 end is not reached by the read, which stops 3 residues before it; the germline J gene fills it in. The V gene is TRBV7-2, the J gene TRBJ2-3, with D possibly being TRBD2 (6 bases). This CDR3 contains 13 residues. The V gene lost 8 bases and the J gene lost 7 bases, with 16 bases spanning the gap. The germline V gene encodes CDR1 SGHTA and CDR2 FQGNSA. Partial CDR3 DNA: TGTGCCAGCCATCAGGCGGGGCAGAATACG. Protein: CASHQAGQNT. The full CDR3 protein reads CASHQAGQNTQYF.

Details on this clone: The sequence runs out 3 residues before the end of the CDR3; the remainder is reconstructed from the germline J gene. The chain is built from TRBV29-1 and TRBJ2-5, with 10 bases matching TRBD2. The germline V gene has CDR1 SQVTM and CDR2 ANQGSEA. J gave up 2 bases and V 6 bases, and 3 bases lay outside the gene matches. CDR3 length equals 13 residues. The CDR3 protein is CSVGTSAQETQYF. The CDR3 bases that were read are TGCAGCGTGGGGACTAGCGCACAAGAGACC.

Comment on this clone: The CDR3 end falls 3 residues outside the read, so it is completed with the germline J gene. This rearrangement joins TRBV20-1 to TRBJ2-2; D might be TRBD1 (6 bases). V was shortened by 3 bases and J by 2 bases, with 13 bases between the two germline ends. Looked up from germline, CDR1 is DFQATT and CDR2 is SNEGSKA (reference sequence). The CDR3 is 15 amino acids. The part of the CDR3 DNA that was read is TGCAGTGCTAGGGCGACAGGAGCAAACACCGGGGAG. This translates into CSARATGANTGE. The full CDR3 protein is CSARATGANTGELFF.

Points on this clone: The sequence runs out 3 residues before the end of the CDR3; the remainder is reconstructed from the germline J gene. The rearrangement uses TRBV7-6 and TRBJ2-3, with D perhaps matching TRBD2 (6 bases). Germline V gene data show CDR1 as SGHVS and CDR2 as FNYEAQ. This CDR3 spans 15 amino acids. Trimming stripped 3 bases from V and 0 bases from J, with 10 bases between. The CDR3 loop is CASSFRGMSTDTQYF. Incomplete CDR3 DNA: TGTGCCAGCAGCTTTCGCGGGATGAGCACAGATACG.

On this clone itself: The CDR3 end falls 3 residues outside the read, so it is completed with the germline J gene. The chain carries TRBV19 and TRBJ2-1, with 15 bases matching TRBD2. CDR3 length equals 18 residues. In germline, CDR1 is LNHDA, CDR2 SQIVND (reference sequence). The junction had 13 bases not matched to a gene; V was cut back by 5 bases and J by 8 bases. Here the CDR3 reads CASSSIAGTSGGKDEQFF. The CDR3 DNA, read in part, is TGTGCCAGTAGTTCTATCGCCGGGACTAGCGGGGGGAAGGATGAG.

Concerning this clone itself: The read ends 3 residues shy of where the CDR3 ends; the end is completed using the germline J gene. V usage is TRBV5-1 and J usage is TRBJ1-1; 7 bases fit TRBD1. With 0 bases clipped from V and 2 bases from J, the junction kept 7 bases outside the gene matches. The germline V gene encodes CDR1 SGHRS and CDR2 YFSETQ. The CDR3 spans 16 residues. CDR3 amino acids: CASSLGGRQGNTEAFF. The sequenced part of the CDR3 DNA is TGCGCCAGCAGCTTGGGGGGCCGACAGGGAAACACTGAA.

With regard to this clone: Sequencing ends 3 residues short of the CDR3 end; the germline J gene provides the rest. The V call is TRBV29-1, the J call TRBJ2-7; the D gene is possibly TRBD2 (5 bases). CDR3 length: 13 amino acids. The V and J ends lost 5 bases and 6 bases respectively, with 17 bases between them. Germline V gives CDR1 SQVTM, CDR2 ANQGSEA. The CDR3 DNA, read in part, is TGCAGCGTTTCTGAGCGGACGATGAGCGAG. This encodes CSVSERTMSE. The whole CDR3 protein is CSVSERTMSEQYF.

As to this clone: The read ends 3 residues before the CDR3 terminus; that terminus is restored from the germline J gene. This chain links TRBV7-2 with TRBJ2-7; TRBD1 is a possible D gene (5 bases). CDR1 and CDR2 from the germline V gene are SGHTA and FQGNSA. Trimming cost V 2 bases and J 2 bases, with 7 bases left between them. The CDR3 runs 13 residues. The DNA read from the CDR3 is TGTGCCAGCAGCTTACAGGACACCTACGAG. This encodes CASSLQDTYE. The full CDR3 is CASSLQDTYEQYF.

CDR3 amino acids: CATWDRNTGELFF. CDR3 DNA (partial): TGTGCCACGTGGGACAGGAACACCGGGGAG. The chain links TRBV19 to TRBJ2-2, with 7 nucleotides matching TRBD1. The CDR3 is cut off 3 residues early in the read; its end comes from the germline J gene. The CDR3 length is 13 residues. The V segment lost 10 bases and the J segment 1 base; nucleotides outside the gene matches: 3. Germline assignment: CDR1 LNHDA and CDR2 SQIVND (reference sequence).

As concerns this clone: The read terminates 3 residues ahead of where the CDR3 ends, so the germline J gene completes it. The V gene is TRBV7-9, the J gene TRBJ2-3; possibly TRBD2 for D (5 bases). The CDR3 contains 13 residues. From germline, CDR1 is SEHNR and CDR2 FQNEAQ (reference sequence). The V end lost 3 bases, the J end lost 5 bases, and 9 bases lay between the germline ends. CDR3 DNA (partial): TGTGCCAGCAGCTTCCGCGAGGGAGATACG. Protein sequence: CASSFREGDT. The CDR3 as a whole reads CASSFREGDTQYF.

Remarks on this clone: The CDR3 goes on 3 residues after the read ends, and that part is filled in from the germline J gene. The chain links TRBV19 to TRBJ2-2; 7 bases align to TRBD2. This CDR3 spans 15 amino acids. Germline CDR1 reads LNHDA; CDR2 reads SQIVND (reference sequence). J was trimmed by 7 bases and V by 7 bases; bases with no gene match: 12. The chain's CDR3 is CASNRDGLVIGELFF. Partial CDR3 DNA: TGTGCCAGTAACCGGGACGGACTAGTAATCGGGGAG.

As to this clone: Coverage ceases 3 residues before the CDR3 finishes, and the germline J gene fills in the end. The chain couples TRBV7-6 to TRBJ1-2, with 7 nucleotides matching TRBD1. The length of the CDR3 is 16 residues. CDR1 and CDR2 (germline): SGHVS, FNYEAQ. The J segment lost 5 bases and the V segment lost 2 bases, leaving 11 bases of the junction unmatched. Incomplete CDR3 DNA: TGTGCCAGCAGCTTACCTTTAAACCGGGACAGTTATGGC. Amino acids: CASSLPLNRDSYG. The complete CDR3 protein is CASSLPLNRDSYGYTF.

The CDR3 protein is CASSTSFLQPQHF. The DNA read from the CDR3 is TGTGCCAGTAGTACCTCCTTCTTACAGCCC. The chain is built from TRBV19 and TRBJ1-5; the D is unclear. Read data end 3 residues before the CDR3 end; the end is taken from the germline J gene. From germline, CDR1 is LNHDA and CDR2 SQIVND (reference sequence). The CDR3 totals 13 residues. V was clipped by 4 bases and J by 7 bases, with 11 bases between them.